The 23 T cell receptor beta chains below all came from one sample that was sequenced in a study of blood T cell repertoires in COVID-19. Clones were read by immunoSEQ multiplex PCR, and TCRdb kept only the in-frame ones, dropping some. The sample carries 50,000 to 70,000 clones, roughly 84% recorded once. Input material: peripheral blood. Source of these receptors: a woman between 55 and 75 years old with acute or convalescent COVID-19.

This sequence joins TRBV18 and TRBJ2-3; 8 bases agree with TRBD2. The CDR3 consists of 16 residues. Germline V gives CDR1 KGHSH, CDR2 LQKENI. The J segment lost 4 bases and the V segment lost 2 bases, leaving 8 bases of the junction unmatched. The CDR3 is CASSPITGGLSDTQYF. The CDR3 region has the DNA TGTGCCAGCTCACCAATAACGGGGGGGCTTTCAGATACGCAGTATTTT. The variable domain in full, with the rest retrieved from reference TRBV18 and TRBJ2-3, is NAGVMQNPRHLVRRRGQEARLRCSPMKGHSHVYWYRQLPEEGLKFMVYLQKENIIDESGMPKERFSAEFPKEGPSILRIQQVVRGDSAAYFCASSPITGGLSDTQYFGPGTRLTVL.

The chain uses TRBV7-3 and TRBJ1-3, with D uncertain. Trimming shortened V by 6 bases and J by 0 bases, and 12 bases separated the two germline ends. Per germline, CDR1 SGHTA and CDR2 FQGTGA. The CDR3 extends over 15 amino acids. The CDR3 loop reads CASRDWVNSGNTIYF. CDR3 sequence (DNA): TGTGCCAGCAGGGACTGGGTGAACTCTGGAAACACCATATATTTT.

The chain couples TRBV5-1 to TRBJ2-2, with 10 positions matching TRBD2. The V and J ends lost 7 bases and 1 base, in that order; junction bases with no gene match: 4. This CDR3 contains 15 residues. Germline-derived CDR1 and CDR2 are SGHRS and YFSETQ. The CDR3 sequence is CASGSGGKNTGELFF. The CDR3 DNA sequence: TGCGCCAGCGGTAGCGGGGGGAAGAACACCGGGGAGCTGTTTTTT.

The V and J genes are TRBV5-1 and TRBJ1-1, with a possible D match to TRBD1 (6 bases). CDR3 length: 14 amino acids. CDR1 SGHRS and CDR2 YFSETQ come from the germline V gene. V was trimmed by 4 bases and J by 1 base, leaving 11 bases between them. DNA of the CDR3: TGCGCCAGCAGCCCAGGGGATTCGAACACTGAAGCTTTCTTT. It codes for CASSPGDSNTEAFF.

The chain recombines TRBV5-1 with TRBJ1-1; D perhaps matches TRBD1 (5 bases). Germline V gene lookup returns CDR1 SGHRS and CDR2 YFSETQ. The V gene lost 2 bases and the J gene lost 1 base, with 9 bases spanning the gap. This CDR3 has 14 amino acids. CDR3 loop: CASSLQDKNTEAFF. The CDR3 nucleotides are TGCGCCAGCAGCTTACAGGATAAGAACACTGAAGCTTTCTTT.

J is TRBJ1-4 and V is TRBV10-3, with 7 positions matching TRBD1. The CDR3 consists of 14 residues. CDR1 is ENHRY and CDR2 is SYGVKD in the germline V gene. Germline trimming cut 11 bases from V and 7 bases from J; bases unmatched to any gene: 13. The CDR3 DNA reads as TGTGCCTCCTCCTCCGGGACAGATTTTGAAAAACTGTTTTTT. This encodes CASSSGTDFEKLFF.

To note about this clone: One end of the junction is discordant with germline, which a read error may explain. The chain couples TRBV6-6 to TRBJ1-2; D perhaps matches TRBD1 (6 bases). Per the germline V gene, CDR1 is MNHNY and CDR2 is SVGAGI (reference sequence). The CDR3 loop spans 14 amino acids. CDR3 sequence (DNA): TGTGCCAGCAGTGACTCAGGGGAAGGGTATGGCTACACCTTC. Protein sequence: CASSDSGEGYGYTF.

The rearrangement joins TRBV27 to TRBJ2-7, with 12 nucleotides matching TRBD2. Germline-derived CDR1 and CDR2 are MNHEY and SMNVEV (reference sequence). This CDR3 has 15 residues. V was clipped by 3 bases and J by 4 bases; unmatched bases: 4. The chain's CDR3 is CASSFSSGGAYEQYF. CDR3 DNA: TGTGCCAGCAGTTTCTCTAGCGGGGGGGCGTACGAGCAGTACTTC.

V is TRBV6-5 and J is TRBJ1-4; D unresolved. This CDR3 is built from 14 residues. Germline assignment: CDR1 MNHEY and CDR2 SVGAGI. V lost 0 bases and J 5 bases, leaving 7 bases between the germline ends. The CDR3 sequence is CASSYSGANEKLFF. CDR3 DNA: TGTGCCAGCAGTTACTCGGGAGCGAATGAAAAACTGTTTTTT.

V is TRBV5-1 and J is TRBJ1-1; TRBD1 is a possible D gene (6 bases). Between the trimmed V and J ends, which lost 1 base and 0 bases, there was a span of 10 bases. This CDR3 contains 15 residues. Per germline, CDR1 SGHRS and CDR2 YFSETQ. The CDR3 sequence: CASSLYTGMNTEAFF. The CDR3 DNA reads as TGCGCCAGCAGCTTGTATACAGGGATGAACACTGAAGCTTTCTTT.

The chain carries TRBV5-1 and TRBJ1-1; 8 bases are a match to TRBD1. The CDR3 has 14 amino acids. V was pared by 4 bases and J by 1 base, with 3 bases of the junction left unmatched. Germline CDR1 SGHRS, CDR2 YFSETQ. The CDR3 coding sequence is TGCGCCAGCAGCGCCGGGACAGGGAACACTGAAGCTTTCTTT. Its protein product is CASSAGTGNTEAFF.

V and J are TRBV11-1 and TRBJ1-1, with TRBD1 matching over 8 bases. The CDR3 is made up of 14 amino acids. J gave up 4 bases and V 5 bases, and 6 bases lay outside the gene matches. Germline lookup yields CDR1 SGHAT and CDR2 FQDESV (reference sequence). CDR3: CASSPQGASTEAFF. The DNA of the CDR3 is TGTGCCAGCAGCCCCCAGGGGGCTAGCACTGAAGCTTTCTTT.

V and J are TRBV21-1 and TRBJ2-3; the table's D call, TRBD2, has no DNA check behind it. TRBV21-1 is reported as a pseudogene. This CDR3 has 15 residues. The CDR3 DNA follows: TGTGCCAGCAGCAAAGATGGTAGCGGGGAAGATACGCAGTATTTT. Translation gives CASSKDGSGEDTQYF.

The chain uses TRBV5-1 and TRBJ2-1; TRBD2 agrees at 8 bases. Germline CDR1 reads SGHRS; CDR2 reads YFSETQ. The V and J ends lost 3 bases and 8 bases, in that order; junction bases with no gene match: 10. CDR3 size: 15 residues. Here the CDR3 DNA reads TGCGCCAGCAGCTCCCGGGGGGGGCCTATCGATGAGCAGTTCTTC. Translated, it gives CASSSRGGPIDEQFF.

This sequence joins TRBV2 and TRBJ1-5; 10 nucleotides match TRBD1. CDR3 length: 15 residues. Trimming removed 6 bases from V and 4 bases from J; junction bases left unmatched: 6. CDR1 is SNHLY, CDR2 FYNNEI, per germline. CDR3 region: CASSSRQGANQPQHF. The CDR3 DNA sequence: TGTGCCAGCAGCAGCCGACAGGGGGCGAATCAGCCCCAGCATTTT.

The CDR3 loop reads CASSSGQFEDSPLHF. The CDR3 nucleotides are TGTGCCAGCAGCTCCGGACAGTTTGAGGATTCACCCCTCCACTTT. The gene calls are TRBV5-6 and TRBJ1-6, with a possible D match to TRBD1 (6 bases). Trimming removed 3 bases at V and 8 bases at J, with 15 bases between. Germline V lookup: CDR1 SGHDT, CDR2 YYEEEE. There are 15 residues in the CDR3.

This clone was detected once. The chain combines TRBV9 with TRBJ2-1, with 9 nucleotides matching TRBD2. The CDR3 contains 19 residues. From germline, CDR1 is SGDLS and CDR2 YYNGEE. Germline trimming cut 3 bases from V and 10 bases from J; bases unmatched to any gene: 23. This CDR3 reads CASSATSPRGGAVQGEQFF. The CDR3, as DNA: TGTGCCAGCAGCGCGACCTCCCCCCGCGGGGGGGCCGTGCAAGGGGAGCAGTTCTTC.

CDR3 nucleotide sequence: TGTGCCAGCAGTTACTCGACAGGGGACACAGATACGCAGTATTTT. Protein sequence: CASSYSTGDTDTQYF. This sequence joins TRBV6-5 and TRBJ2-3; TRBD1 agrees at 8 bases. J was trimmed by 2 bases and V by 0 bases; bases with no gene match: 1. The length of the CDR3 is 15 residues. CDR1 is MNHEY and CDR2 is SVGAGI in the germline V gene.

The gene calls are TRBV9 and TRBJ2-3; 9 nucleotides align to TRBD2. V lost 0 bases to trimming and J lost 7 bases; unmatched junction nucleotides: 9. Germline V gives CDR1 SGDLS, CDR2 YYNGEE. The CDR3 is 16 amino acids. CDR3 loop: CASSVVEAGGAYTQYF. In DNA, the CDR3 is TGTGCCAGCAGCGTAGTTGAAGCGGGGGGCGCCTATACGCAGTATTTT.

The rearrangement joins TRBV11-2 to TRBJ1-5; TRBD1 might be the D (5 bases). Deletions cut 1 base from V and 0 bases from J, with 10 bases between. The CDR3 covers 16 residues. Germline V CDR1 and CDR2: SGHAT, FQNNGV. This CDR3 is CASSLGSRVSNQPQHF. As DNA, the CDR3 is TGTGCCAGCAGCTTAGGGTCCAGGGTTAGCAATCAGCCCCAGCATTTT.

This clone turned up a few times. The V call is TRBV5-5, the J call TRBJ1-5; D is uncertain. The V and J ends lost 0 bases and 2 bases respectively, with 9 bases between them. The CDR3 totals 15 residues. Germline CDR1 and CDR2: SGHKS and YYEKEE (reference sequence). The CDR3 DNA sequence: TGTGCCAGCAGCTTGGACGACACGCGCAATCAGCCCCAGCATTTT. Protein: CASSLDDTRNQPQHF.

The chain combines TRBV20-1 with TRBJ2-4; tentative D call: TRBD2 (5 bases). CDR1 DFQATT and CDR2 SNEGSKA come from the germline V gene (reference sequence). Trimming took 3 bases from V and 7 from J, leaving 16 bases between them. The CDR3 is made up of 14 amino acids. The CDR3 loop is CSASRRTPANIQYF. The CDR3 bases are TGCAGTGCTAGTAGGAGGACTCCGGCGAACATTCAGTACTTC.

This rearrangement joins TRBV3-1 (or the pseudogene TRBV3-2) to TRBJ2-7; D is possibly TRBD1 (6 bases). V was pared by 6 bases and J by 2 bases, with 14 bases between. The CDR3 is 14 residues long. From germline, CDR1 is LGHDT and CDR2 YNNKEL (reference sequence). The CDR3: CASSPPGQPYEQYF. DNA for the CDR3: TGTGCCAGCAGTCCTCCGGGACAACCCTACGAGCAGTACTTC.